Shown below are 17 T cell receptor beta chains from a single sample sequenced in a study of blood T cells in healthy people across ages. The use of a sample-barcoded 5' primer and a J-beta primer mix characterized a second PCR of 7 to 11 cycles. TCRdb analysed the 5' RACE reads with MiXCR anew, one entry per CDR3 protein. This sample has about 1.4 million distinct CDR3 sequences, with almost 60% found just once. Sequencing was done on a sample of blood. The receptor source for this set is a man between 18 and 35 years old in good health.

The chain uses TRBV7-2 and TRBJ2-5; 9 bases are shared with TRBD2. The J segment lost 1 base and the V segment lost 6 bases, leaving 9 bases of the junction unmatched. In germline, CDR1 is SGHTA, CDR2 FQGNSA. The CDR3 is 16 residues long. Here the CDR3 reads CASSLTQTSGQETQYF. CDR3 in DNA: TGTGCCAGCAGTTTAACACAGACTAGCGGCCAAGAGACCCAGTACTTC.

The CDR3 DNA is TGCAGTGCTAGAGGGACTAGCGGGGGGGCCAGAGAGACCCAGTACTTC. Translation: CSARGTSGGARETQYF. The chain employs TRBV20-1 and TRBJ2-5, with 15 bases fitting TRBD2. CDR3 size: 16 residues. V lost 1 base and J lost 4; bases outside the gene matches: 4. Germline V gene data show CDR1 as DFQATT and CDR2 as SNEGSKA (reference sequence).

The rearrangement uses TRBV5-1 and TRBJ2-5, with 8 nucleotides matching TRBD1. The J segment lost 5 bases and the V segment lost 9 bases, leaving 9 bases of the junction unmatched. This CDR3 is 13 amino acids long. Germline assignment: CDR1 SGHRS and CDR2 YFSETQ. CDR3 bases: TGCGCCACCGGAAAGGACAGGGACGAGACCCAGTACTTC. Translation: CATGKDRDETQYF. Full variable domain (outside the CDR3, taken from reference TRBV5-1 and TRBJ2-5): KAGVTQTPRYLIKTRGQQVTLSCSPISGHRSVSWYQQTPGQGLQFLFEYFSETQRNKGNFPGRFSGRQFSNSRSEMNVSTLELGDSALYLCATGKDRDETQYFGPGTRLLVL.

This clonotype has just a few counts. The gene calls are TRBV4-1 and TRBJ1-6; a possible D gene is TRBD1 (6 bases). Trimming took off 4 bases at V and 1 base at J, with 14 bases between the two ends. Germline V lookup: CDR1 MGHRA, CDR2 YSYEKL. CDR3 size: 17 residues. The CDR3 sequence: CASSLQGPGSYNSPLHF. The DNA of the CDR3 is TGCGCCAGCAGCCTACAGGGTCCTGGGTCCTATAATTCACCCCTCCACTTT.

V gene TRBV4-3 combines with J gene TRBJ1-4; TRBD1 is a possible D gene (6 bases). CDR3 length: 15 amino acids. Trimming removed 4 bases at V and 6 bases at J, with 15 bases between. CDR1 and CDR2 (germline): LGHNA, YSLEER. DNA for the CDR3: TGCGCCAGCAGCCGATATACAGGGAAAGATGAAAAACTGTTTTTT. This encodes CASSRYTGKDEKLFF.

This sequence joins TRBV28 and TRBJ1-4; 7 bases are a match to TRBD1. CDR3 length: 15 residues. The V gene end was trimmed by 4 bases and the J gene end by 8 bases; junction bases not matched to a gene: 10. Germline V gives CDR1 MDHEN, CDR2 SYDVKM. The CDR3 sequence: CASSSFTGVGEKLFF. The DNA of the CDR3 is TGTGCCAGCAGTTCGTTTACAGGGGTAGGGGAAAAACTGTTTTTT.

This chain connects TRBV29-1 to TRBJ2-1; a weak D match, TRBD1 (8 bases). The CDR3 spans 14 residues. The V gene lost 4 bases and the J gene lost 7 bases, with 17 bases spanning the gap. Germline V gives CDR1 SQVTM, CDR2 ANQGSEA. Here the CDR3 reads CSVVRQGRGNEQFF. The CDR3 nucleotides read TGCAGCGTTGTCAGACAGGGGAGGGGAAATGAGCAGTTCTTC.

This clonotype came up a few times. The chain recombines TRBV12-3 or TRBV12-4 with TRBJ2-1; D not resolved. V was cut by 7 bases and J by 7 bases, with 14 bases left in between. There are 13 residues in the CDR3. Here the CDR3 DNA reads TGTGCCAGCATGAGAGGCAGGACGAATGAGCAGTTCTTC. This sequence encodes CASMRGRTNEQFF.

The rearrangement uses TRBV3-1 and TRBJ1-4; D is undetermined. Trimming shortened V by 0 bases and J by 13 bases, and 15 bases separated the two germline ends. Looked up from germline, CDR1 is LGHDT and CDR2 is YNNKEL (reference sequence). The CDR3 is 14 amino acids. This CDR3 reads CASSQDRSGRGLFF. In nucleotides, the CDR3 is TGTGCCAGCAGCCAAGATCGATCCGGGCGGGGACTGTTTTTT.

This chain connects TRBV7-6 to TRBJ2-1, with unresolved D. The CDR3 extends over 16 amino acids. The V end was cut by 5 bases, the J end by 10 bases, with 24 bases between. Germline CDR1 reads SGHVS; CDR2 reads FNYEAQ. Written as DNA, the CDR3 is TGTGCCAGCAGCCCCGGTTCGGCGGCCCGGGCACGGGAGCAGTTCTTC. Translated: CASSPGSAARAREQFF.

J is TRBJ2-5 and V is TRBV29-1, with TRBD2 as a possible D gene (6 bases). Germline V lookup: CDR1 SQVTM, CDR2 ANQGSEA. The V end was cut by 7 bases, the J end by 3 bases, with 15 bases between. The CDR3 extends over 13 amino acids. This chain's CDR3 is CSARDSREETQYF. CDR3 in DNA: TGCAGCGCCCGGGACTCCCGTGAAGAGACCCAGTACTTC.

This clonotype came up a few times. The chain has TRBV6-5 and TRBJ1-5; weak D call: TRBD1 (5 bases). Germline CDR1 is MNHEY and CDR2 is SVGAGI. This CDR3 region has 16 residues. V was trimmed by 2 bases and J by 0 bases, leaving 11 bases between them. Written as DNA, the CDR3 is TGTGCCAGCAGTTACGGGACCCCGGATAGCAATCAGCCCCAGCATTTT. Translating gives CASSYGTPDSNQPQHF.

In its sample, this clonotype was seen a few times. This rearrangement joins TRBV3-1 to TRBJ1-6; D gene unclear. Germline V lookup: CDR1 LGHDT, CDR2 YNNKEL (reference sequence). V lost 1 base, J lost 11 bases, and 12 bases lay in between. The CDR3 consists of 14 residues. The CDR3 bases are TGTGCCAGCAGCCAAGGCAATCCCGGGACACCCCTCCACTTT. Translating gives CASSQGNPGTPLHF.

V and J are TRBV12-3 or TRBV12-4 and TRBJ2-7; weak D call: TRBD2 (5 bases). Trimming pared 7 bases from V and 7 bases from J, leaving 20 bases between. This CDR3 has 14 residues. DNA of the CDR3: TGTGCCAGCACCCGAGGGATGCTCCTACGGGAGCAGTACTTC. It is translated as CASTRGMLLREQYF.

The gene calls are TRBV3-1 and TRBJ2-4, with TRBD2 matching over 10 bases. The end of the DNA aligns better with TRBJ2-5, so the J call may be wrong. Germline V gene data show CDR1 as LGHDT and CDR2 as YNNKEL (reference sequence). This CDR3 region has 19 residues. For the CDR3, the DNA is TGTGCCAGCAGCCAAGAATTTGGCCCACTAGCGGGGTCCCAAGAGACCCAGTACTTC. Translating it yields CASSQEFGPLAGSQETQYF.

The chain joins TRBV3-1 to TRBJ2-3; tentatively, D is TRBD2 (5 bases). Germline values: CDR1 LGHDT, CDR2 YNNKEL (reference sequence). The CDR3 is 15 amino acids. V dropped 0 bases and J dropped 4 bases, with 11 bases sitting between them. The DNA of the CDR3 is TGTGCCAGCAGCCAAGAGCTAGCCCCCTCAGATACGCAGTATTTT. Residues: CASSQELAPSDTQYF.

The chain's CDR3 is CASSPPGTASYEQYF. The CDR3 nucleotides are TGTGCCAGCTCACCACCCGGGACAGCGTCCTACGAGCAGTACTTC. The chain combines TRBV18 with TRBJ2-7; TRBD1 agrees at 7 bases. The CDR3 consists of 15 residues. After removal of 0 bases from V and 1 base from J, the junction contained 3 bases not matched to a gene. In germline, CDR1 is KGHSH, CDR2 LQKENI.